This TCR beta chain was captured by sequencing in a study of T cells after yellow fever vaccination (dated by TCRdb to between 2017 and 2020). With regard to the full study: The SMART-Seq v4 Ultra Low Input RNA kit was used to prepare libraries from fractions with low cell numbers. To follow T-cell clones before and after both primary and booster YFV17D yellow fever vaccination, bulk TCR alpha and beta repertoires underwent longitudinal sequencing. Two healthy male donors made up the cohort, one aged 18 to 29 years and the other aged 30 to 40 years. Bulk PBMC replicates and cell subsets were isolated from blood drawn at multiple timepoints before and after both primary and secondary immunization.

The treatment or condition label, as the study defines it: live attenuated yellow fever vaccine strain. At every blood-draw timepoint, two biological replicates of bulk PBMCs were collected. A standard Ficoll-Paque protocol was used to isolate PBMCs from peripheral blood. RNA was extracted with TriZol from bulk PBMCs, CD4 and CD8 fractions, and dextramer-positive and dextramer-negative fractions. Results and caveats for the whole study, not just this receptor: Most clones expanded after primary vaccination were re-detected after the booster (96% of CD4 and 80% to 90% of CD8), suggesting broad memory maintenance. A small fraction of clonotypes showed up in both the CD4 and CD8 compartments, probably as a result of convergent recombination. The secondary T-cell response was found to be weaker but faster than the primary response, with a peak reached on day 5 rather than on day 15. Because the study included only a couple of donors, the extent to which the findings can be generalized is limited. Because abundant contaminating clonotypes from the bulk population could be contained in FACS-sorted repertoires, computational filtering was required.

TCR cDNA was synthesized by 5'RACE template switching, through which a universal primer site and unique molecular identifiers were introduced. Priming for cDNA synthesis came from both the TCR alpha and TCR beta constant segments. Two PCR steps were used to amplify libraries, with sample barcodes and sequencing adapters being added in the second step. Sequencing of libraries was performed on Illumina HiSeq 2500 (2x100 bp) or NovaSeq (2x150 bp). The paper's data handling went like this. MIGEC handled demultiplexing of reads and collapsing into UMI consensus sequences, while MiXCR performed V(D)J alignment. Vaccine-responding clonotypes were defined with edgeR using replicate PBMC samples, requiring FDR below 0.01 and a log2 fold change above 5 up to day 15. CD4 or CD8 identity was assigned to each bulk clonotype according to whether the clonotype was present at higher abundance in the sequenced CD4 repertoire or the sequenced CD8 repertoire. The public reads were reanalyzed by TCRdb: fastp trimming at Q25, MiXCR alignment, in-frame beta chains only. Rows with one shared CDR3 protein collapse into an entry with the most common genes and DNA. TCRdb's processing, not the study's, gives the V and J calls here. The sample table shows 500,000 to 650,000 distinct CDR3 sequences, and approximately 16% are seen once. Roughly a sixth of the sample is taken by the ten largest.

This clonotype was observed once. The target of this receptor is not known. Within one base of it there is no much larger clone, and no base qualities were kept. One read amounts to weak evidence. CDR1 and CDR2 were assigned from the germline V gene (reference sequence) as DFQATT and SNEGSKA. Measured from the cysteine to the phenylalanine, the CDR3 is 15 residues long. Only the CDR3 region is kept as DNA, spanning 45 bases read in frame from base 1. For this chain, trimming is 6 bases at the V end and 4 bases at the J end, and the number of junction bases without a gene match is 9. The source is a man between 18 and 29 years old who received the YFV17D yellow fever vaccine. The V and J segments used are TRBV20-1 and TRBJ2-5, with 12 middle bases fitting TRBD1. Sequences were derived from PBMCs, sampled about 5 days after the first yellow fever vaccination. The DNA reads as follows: TGCAGTGCCCTCCCTTGGGACAGGGGGCGAGAGACCCAGTACTTC. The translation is CSALPWDRGRETQYF.